Below are 5 T cell receptor beta chains sequenced from a single sample in a study of blood T cell repertoires in COVID-19. Libraries were prepared by immunoSEQ multiplex PCR; TCRdb keeps only in-frame clonotypes and omits some of them. The sample contains roughly 81,000 clones, approximately 90% of which appear only once. Sequenced input: peripheral blood. The receptors were sampled from a man younger than 40 with acute or convalescent COVID-19.

CDR3 in amino acids: CASSLGTSGTDEQYF. In DNA form, the CDR3 reads TGTGCCAGCAGCTTAGGGACTAGCGGGACGGACGAGCAGTACTTC. The chain links TRBV7-9 to TRBJ2-7; 12 bases are shared with TRBD2. This CDR3 has 15 amino acids. The germline CDR1 and CDR2 sequences are SEHNR and FQNEAQ (reference sequence). With 1 base clipped from V and 5 bases from J, the junction kept 3 bases outside the gene matches.

This clone occurred many times. The chain recombines TRBV6-4 with TRBJ2-2; possibly TRBD2 for D (5 bases). The germline V gene has CDR1 MRHNA and CDR2 SNTAGT. V gave up 2 bases and J gave up 4 bases, with 5 bases separating them. The CDR3 is made up of 13 amino acids. This chain's CDR3 is CASSDGSTGELFF. CDR3 nucleotide sequence: TGTGCCAGCAGTGACGGGAGCACCGGGGAGCTGTTTTTT.

The chain employs TRBV24-1 and TRBJ1-5; possible D gene TRBD1, 5 bases. Germline lookup yields CDR1 KGHDR and CDR2 SFDVKD. This CDR3 is built from 13 residues. Trimming cost V 6 bases and J 3 bases, with 8 bases left between them. The CDR3 region has the DNA TGTGCCACCAGTCCGGGGGACAATCAGCCCCAGCATTTT. This encodes CATSPGDNQPQHF.

This clone was observed a single time. The chain is built from TRBV3-1 (or the pseudogene TRBV3-2) and TRBJ2-7; the D gene is possibly TRBD2 (6 bases). Germline CDR1 LGHDT, CDR2 YNNKEL (reference sequence). This CDR3 is built from 15 residues. V lost 4 bases and J 3 bases, leaving 16 bases between the germline ends. CDR3 residues: CASSRRGGNYYEQYF. The CDR3 nucleotides are TGTGCCAGCAGCCGCAGAGGCGGGAACTACTACGAGCAGTACTTC.

The chain links TRBV11-2 to TRBJ1-4; D may be TRBD1 (6 bases). This CDR3 contains 14 residues. Trimming pared 1 base from V and 8 bases from J, leaving 11 bases between. Germline V lookup: CDR1 SGHAT, CDR2 FQNNGV. CDR3: CASSLANRGEKLFF. CDR3 nucleotides: TGTGCCAGCAGCTTAGCAAATAGGGGGGAAAAACTGTTTTTT.